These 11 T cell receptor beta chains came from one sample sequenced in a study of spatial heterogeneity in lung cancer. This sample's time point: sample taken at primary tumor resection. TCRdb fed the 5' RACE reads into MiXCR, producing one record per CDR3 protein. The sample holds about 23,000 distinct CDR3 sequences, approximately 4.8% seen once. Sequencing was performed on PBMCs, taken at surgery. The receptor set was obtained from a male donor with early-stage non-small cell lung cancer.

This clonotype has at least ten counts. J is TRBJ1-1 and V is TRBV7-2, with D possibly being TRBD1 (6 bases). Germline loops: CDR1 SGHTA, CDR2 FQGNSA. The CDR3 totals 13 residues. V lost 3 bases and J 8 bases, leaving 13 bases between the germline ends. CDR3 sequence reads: CASSLGRGLEAFF. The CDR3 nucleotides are TGTGCCAGCAGCTTGGGCAGGGGACTAGAAGCTTTCTTT.

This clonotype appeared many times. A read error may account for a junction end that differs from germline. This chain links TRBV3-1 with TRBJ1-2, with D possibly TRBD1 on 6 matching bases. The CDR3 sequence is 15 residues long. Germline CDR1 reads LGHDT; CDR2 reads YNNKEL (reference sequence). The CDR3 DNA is TGTGCCAGCAGTCAAGAGCCGGGGGGGCGATATGGCTACACCTTC. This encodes CASSQEPGGRYGYTF. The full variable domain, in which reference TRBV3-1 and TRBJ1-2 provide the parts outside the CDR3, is DTAVSQTPKYLVTQMGNDKSIKCEQNLGHDTMYWYKQDSKKFLKIMFSYNNKELIINETVPNRFSPKSPDKAHLNLHINSLELGDSAVYFCASSQEPGGRYGYTFGSGTRLTVV.

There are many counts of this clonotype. CDR3: CATSGTGLFDEQFF. The CDR3 coding sequence is TGTGCCACGTCCGGGACAGGTCTTTTCGATGAGCAGTTCTTC. The chain uses TRBV27 and TRBJ2-1; TRBD1 matches at 8 bases. Per germline, CDR1 MNHEY and CDR2 SMNVEV (reference sequence). The CDR3 consists of 14 residues. V trimming: 10 bases; J trimming: 8 bases; junction bases outside the gene matches: 13.

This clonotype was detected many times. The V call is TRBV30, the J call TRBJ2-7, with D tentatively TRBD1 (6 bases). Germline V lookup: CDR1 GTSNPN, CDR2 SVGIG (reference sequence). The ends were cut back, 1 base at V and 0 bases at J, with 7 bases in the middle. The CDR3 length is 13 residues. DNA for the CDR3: TGTGCCTGGAGTGCGGACAGCTCCTACGAGCAGTACTTC. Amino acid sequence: CAWSADSSYEQYF.

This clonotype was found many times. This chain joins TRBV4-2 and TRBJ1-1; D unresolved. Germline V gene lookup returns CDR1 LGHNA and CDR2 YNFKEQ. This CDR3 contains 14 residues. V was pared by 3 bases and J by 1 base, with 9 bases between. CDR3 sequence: CASSHVTTNTEAFF. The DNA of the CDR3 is TGTGCCAGCAGCCATGTAACAACGAACACTGAAGCTTTCTTT.

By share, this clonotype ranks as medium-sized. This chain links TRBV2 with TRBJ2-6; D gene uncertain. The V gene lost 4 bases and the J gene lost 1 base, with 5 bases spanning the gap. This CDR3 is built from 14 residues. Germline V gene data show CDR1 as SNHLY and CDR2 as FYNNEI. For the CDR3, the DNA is TGTGCCAGCAGTGCCCTATCTGGGGCCAACGTCCTGACTTTC. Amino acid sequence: CASSALSGANVLTF. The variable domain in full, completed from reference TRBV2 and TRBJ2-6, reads EPEVTQTPSHQVTQMGQEVILRCVPISNHLYFYWYRQILGQKVEFLVSFYNNEISEKSEIFDDQFSVERPDGSNFTLKIRSTKLEDSAMYFCASSALSGANVLTFGAGSRLTVL.

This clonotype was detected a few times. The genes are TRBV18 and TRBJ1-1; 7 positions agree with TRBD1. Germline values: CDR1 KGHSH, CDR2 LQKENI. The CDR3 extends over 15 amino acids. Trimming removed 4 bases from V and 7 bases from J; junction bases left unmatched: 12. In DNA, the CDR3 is TGTGCCAGCTCACAAAGACAGGGATCGAACGGTGAAGCTTTCTTT. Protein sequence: CASSQRQGSNGEAFF.

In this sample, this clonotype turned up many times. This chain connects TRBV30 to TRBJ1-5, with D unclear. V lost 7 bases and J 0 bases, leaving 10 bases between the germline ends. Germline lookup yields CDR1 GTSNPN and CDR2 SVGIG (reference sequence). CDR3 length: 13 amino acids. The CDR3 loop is CALRTDSNQPQHF. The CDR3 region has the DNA TGTGCCTTAAGGACGGATAGCAATCAGCCCCAGCATTTT.

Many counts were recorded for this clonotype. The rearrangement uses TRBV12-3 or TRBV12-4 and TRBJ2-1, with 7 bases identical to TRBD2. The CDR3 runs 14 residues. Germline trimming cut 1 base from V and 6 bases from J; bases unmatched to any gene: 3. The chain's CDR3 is CASSLVSGGNEQFF. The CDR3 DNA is TGTGCCAGCAGTTTAGTGTCGGGAGGCAATGAGCAGTTCTTC.

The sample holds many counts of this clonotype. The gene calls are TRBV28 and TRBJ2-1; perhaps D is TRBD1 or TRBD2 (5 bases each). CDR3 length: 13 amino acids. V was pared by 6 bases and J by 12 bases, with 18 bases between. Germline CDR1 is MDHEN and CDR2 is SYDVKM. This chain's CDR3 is CASSGAPAPGQFF. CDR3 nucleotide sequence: TGTGCCAGCAGCGGGGCTCCCGCACCGGGGCAGTTCTTC. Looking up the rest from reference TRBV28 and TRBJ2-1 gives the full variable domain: DVKVTQSSRYLVKRTGEKVFLECVQDMDHENMFWYRQDPGLGLRLIYFSYDVKMKEKGDIPEGYSVSREKKERFSLILESASTNQTSMYLCASSGAPAPGQFFGPGTRLTVL.

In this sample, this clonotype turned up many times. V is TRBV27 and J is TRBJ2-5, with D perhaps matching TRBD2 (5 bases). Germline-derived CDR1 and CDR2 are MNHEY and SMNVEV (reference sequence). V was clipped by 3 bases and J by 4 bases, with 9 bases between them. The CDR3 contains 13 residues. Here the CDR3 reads CASSFGRGETQYF. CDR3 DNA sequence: TGTGCCAGCAGTTTCGGACGGGGAGAGACCCAGTACTTC.